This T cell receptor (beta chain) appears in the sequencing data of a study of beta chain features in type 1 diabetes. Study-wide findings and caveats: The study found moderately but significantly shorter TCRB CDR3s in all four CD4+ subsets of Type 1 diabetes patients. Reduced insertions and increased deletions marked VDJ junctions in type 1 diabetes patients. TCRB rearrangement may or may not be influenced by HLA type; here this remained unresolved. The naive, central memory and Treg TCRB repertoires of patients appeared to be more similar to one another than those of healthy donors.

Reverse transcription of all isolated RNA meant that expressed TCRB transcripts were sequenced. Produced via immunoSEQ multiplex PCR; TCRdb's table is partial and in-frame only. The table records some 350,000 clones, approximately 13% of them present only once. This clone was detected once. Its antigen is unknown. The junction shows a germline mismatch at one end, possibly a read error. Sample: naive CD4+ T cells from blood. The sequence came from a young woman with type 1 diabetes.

CDR3: CASSPAQGPQGTQYF. As DNA, the CDR3 is TGTGCCAGCTCACCGGCTCAGGGTCCTCAAGGGACCCAGTACTTC. The genes are TRBV18 and TRBJ2-5; the D gene is possibly TRBD1 (5 bases). The CDR3 runs to 15 residues. CDR1 KGHSH and CDR2 LQKENI come from the germline V gene.